Given below is one T cell receptor beta chain in context. From the RT-PCR reads, TCRdb called clonotypes with MiXCR, one entry per CDR3 protein. In the table there are a few hundred thousand distinct CDR3 sequences, 14% of which are singletons. This entry belongs to a study of response to subunit inactivated influenza vaccine. This CDR3 has 14 amino acids. After removal of 3 bases from V and 5 bases from J, the junction contained 7 bases not matched to a gene. From germline, CDR1 is DFQATT and CDR2 SNEGSKA (reference sequence). The sequences come from PBMCs from blood, collected about 13 days after vaccination. The source of this sequence is a man aged 45 to 65 who received an inactivated influenza vaccine. The chain carries TRBV20-1 and TRBJ2-3; 8 bases fit TRBD2. The CDR3 DNA sequence: TGCAGTGCTAGTAAAGCGGGAGTTGAAGATACGCAGTATTTT. Amino acid sequence: CSASKAGVEDTQYF.